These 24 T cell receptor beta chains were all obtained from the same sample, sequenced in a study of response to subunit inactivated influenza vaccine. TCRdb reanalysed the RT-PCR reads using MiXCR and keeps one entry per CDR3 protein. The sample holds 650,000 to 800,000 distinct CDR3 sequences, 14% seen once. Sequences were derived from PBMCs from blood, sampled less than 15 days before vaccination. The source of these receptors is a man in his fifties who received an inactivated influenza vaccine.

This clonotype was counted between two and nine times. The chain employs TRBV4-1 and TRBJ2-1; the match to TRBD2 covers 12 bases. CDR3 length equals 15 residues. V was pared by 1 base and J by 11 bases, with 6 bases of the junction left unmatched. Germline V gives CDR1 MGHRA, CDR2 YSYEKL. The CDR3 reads CASSQVRLAGGKQFF. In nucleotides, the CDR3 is TGCGCCAGCAGCCAAGTCCGGCTAGCGGGGGGGAAGCAGTTCTTC.

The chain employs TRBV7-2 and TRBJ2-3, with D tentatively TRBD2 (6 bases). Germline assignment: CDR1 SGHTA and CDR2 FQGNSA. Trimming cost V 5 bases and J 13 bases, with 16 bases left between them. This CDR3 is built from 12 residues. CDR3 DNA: TGTGCCAGCAGCAAGGAGGGGCGTAGGGAGTATTTT. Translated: CASSKEGRREYF.

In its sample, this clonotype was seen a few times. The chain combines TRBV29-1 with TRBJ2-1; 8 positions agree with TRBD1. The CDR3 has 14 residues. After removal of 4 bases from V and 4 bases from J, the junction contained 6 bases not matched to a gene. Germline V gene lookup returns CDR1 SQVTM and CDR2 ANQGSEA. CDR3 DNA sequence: TGCAGCGTTGTTGGGACAGGAGAATACAATGAGCAGTTCTTC. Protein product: CSVVGTGEYNEQFF.

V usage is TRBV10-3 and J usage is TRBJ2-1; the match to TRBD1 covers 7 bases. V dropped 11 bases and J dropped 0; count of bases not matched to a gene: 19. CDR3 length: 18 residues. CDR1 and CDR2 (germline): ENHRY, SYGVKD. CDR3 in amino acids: CARIMGQYPQDSYNEQFF. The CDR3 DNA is TGTGCCCGTATTATGGGACAGTATCCCCAAGACTCCTACAATGAGCAGTTCTTC.

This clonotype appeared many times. The CDR3: CSANRDFLYEQYF. DNA for the CDR3: TGCAGTGCCAACCGGGACTTCCTCTACGAGCAGTACTTC. The chain links TRBV20-1 to TRBJ2-7, with a tentative D call TRBD2 (6 bases). The CDR3 contains 13 residues. Deletions cut 6 bases from V and 3 bases from J, with 15 bases between. Germline assignment: CDR1 DFQATT and CDR2 SNEGSKA (reference sequence).

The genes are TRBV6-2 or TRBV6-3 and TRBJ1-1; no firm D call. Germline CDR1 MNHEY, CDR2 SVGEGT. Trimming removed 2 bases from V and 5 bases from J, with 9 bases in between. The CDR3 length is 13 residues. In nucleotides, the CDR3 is TGTGCCAGCAGTTACCGCTGGGGTACTGAAGCTTTCTTT. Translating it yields CASSYRWGTEAFF.

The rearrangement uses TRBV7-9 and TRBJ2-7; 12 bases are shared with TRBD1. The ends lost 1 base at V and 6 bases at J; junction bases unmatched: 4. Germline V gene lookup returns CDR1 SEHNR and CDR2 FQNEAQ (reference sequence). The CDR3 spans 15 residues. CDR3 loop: CASSLGGTGGREQYF. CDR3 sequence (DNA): TGTGCCAGCAGCTTAGGTGGGACAGGGGGCCGCGAGCAGTACTTC.

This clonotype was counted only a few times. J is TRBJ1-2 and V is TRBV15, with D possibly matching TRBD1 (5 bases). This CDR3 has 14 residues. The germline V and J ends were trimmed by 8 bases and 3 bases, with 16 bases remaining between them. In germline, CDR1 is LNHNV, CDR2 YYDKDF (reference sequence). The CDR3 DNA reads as TGTGCCACCTCTCCTGGGACCCAAGACTATGGCTACACCTTC. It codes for CATSPGTQDYGYTF. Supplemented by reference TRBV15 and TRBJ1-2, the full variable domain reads DAMVIQNPRYQVTQFGKPVTLSCSQTLNHNVMYWYQQKSSQAPKLLFHYYDKDFNNEADTPDNFQSRRPNTSFCFLDIRSPGLGDTAMYLCATSPGTQDYGYTFGSGTRLTVV.

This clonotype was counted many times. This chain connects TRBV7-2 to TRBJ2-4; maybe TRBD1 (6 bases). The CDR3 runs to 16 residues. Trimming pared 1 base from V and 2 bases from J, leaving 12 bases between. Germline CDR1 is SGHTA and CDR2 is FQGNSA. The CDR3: CASSLDRVFTKNIQYF. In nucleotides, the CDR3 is TGTGCCAGCAGCTTAGACAGGGTCTTTACCAAAAACATTCAGTACTTC.

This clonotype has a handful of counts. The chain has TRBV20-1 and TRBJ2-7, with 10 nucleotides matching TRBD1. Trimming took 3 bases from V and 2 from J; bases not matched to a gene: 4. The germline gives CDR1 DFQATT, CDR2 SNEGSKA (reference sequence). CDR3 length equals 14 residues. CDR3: CSARGDRGAYEQYF. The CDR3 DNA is TGCAGTGCTAGGGGGGACAGGGGAGCCTACGAGCAGTACTTC.

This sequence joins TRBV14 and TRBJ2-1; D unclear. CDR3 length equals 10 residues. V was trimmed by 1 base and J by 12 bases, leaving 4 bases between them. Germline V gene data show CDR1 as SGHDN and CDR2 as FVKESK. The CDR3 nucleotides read TGTGCCAGCAGCCAAGTTTCGCAGTTCTTC. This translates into CASSQVSQFF.

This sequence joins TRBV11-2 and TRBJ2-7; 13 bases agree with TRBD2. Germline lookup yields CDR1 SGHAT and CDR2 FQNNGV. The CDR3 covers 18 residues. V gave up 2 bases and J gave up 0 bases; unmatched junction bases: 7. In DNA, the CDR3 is TGTGCCAGCAGCTTAACTAGCGGGAGGGGTGTTTTCTCCTACGAGCAGTACTTC. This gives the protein CASSLTSGRGVFSYEQYF.

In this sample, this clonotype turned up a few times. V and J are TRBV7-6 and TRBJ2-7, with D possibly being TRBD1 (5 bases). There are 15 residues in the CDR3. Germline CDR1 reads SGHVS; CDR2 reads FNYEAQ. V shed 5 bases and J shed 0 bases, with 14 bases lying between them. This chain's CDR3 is CASSPQVSLSYEQYF. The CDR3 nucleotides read TGTGCCAGCAGCCCACAGGTTTCCCTCTCCTACGAGCAGTACTTC.

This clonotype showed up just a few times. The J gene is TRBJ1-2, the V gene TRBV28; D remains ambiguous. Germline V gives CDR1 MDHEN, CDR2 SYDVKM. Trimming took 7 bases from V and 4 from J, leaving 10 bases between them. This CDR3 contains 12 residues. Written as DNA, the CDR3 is TGTGCCAGCAAGGGAGAGGGCTATGGCTACACCTTC. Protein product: CASKGEGYGYTF.

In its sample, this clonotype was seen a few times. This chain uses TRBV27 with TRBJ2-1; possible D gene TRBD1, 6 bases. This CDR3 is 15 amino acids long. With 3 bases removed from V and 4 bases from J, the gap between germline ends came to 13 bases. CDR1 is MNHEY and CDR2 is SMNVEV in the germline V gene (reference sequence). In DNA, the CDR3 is TGTGCCAGCAGTTTCGACAGGCAAAGTTACAATGAGCAGTTCTTC. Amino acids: CASSFDRQSYNEQFF.

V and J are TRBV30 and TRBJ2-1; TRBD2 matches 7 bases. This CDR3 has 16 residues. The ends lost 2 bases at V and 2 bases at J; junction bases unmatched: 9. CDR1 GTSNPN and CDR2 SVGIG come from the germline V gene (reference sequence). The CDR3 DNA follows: TGTGCCTGGAGTCTGAGCGGGGCGCCCGCCTACAATGAGCAGTTCTTC. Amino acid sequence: CAWSLSGAPAYNEQFF.

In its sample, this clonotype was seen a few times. DNA for the CDR3: TGCAGTGCGAACAGGGGGCTGGACACTGAAGCTTTCTTT. Translation gives CSANRGLDTEAFF. The gene calls are TRBV20-1 and TRBJ1-1, with 9 nucleotides matching TRBD1. Germline CDR1 reads DFQATT; CDR2 reads SNEGSKA (reference sequence). The length of the CDR3 is 13 residues. J lost 3 bases, V lost 6 bases, and 5 bases had no gene match.

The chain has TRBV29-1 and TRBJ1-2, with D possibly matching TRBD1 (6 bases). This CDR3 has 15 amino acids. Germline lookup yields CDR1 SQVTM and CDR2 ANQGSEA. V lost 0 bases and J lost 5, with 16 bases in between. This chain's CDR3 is CSVEDLSRGQYGYTF. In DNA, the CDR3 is TGCAGCGTTGAAGATTTATCCAGGGGTCAATATGGCTACACCTTC.

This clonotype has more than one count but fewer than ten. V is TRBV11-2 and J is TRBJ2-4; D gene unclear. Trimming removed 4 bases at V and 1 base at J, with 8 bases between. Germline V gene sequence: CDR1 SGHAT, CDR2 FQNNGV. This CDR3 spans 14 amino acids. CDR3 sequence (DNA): TGTGCCAGCAGCTCGAGTCGGGCCAAAAACATTCAGTACTTC. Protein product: CASSSSRAKNIQYF.

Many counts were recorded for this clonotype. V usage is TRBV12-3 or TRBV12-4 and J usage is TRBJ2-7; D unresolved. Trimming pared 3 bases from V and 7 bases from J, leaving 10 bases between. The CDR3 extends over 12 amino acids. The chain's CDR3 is CASSFSVGEQYF. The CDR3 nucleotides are TGTGCCAGCAGTTTCTCAGTGGGTGAGCAGTACTTC.

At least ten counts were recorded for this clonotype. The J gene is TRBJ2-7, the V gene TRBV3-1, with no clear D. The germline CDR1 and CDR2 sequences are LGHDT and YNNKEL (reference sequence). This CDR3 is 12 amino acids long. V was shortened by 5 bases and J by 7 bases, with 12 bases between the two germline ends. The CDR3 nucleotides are TGTGCCAGCAGCAGCCACGACCAGGAGCAGTACTTC. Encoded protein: CASSSHDQEQYF.

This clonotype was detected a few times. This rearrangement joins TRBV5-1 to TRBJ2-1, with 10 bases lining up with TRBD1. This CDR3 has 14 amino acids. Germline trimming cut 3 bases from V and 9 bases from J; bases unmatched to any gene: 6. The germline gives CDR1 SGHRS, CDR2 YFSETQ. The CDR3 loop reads CASSSRTGGGEQFF. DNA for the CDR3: TGCGCCAGCAGCTCCCGGACAGGGGGGGGTGAGCAGTTCTTC.

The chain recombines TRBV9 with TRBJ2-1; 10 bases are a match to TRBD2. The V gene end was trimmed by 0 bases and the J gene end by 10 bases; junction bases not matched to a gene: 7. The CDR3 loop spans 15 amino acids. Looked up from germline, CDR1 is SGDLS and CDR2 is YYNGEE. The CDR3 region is CASSVGTSGPREQFF. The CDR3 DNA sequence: TGTGCCAGCAGCGTAGGGACTAGCGGCCCCAGGGAGCAGTTCTTC.

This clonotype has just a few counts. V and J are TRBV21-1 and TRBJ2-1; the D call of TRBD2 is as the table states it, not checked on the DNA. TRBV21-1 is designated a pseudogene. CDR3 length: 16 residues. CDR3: CASSITGLAGDNEQFF. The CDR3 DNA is TGTGCCAGCAGCATTACGGGACTAGCGGGGGACAATGAGCAGTTCTTC.